The 7 T cell receptor beta chains presented below share a single source sample, sequenced in a study of blood T cell repertoires in COVID-19. Here immunoSEQ multiplex PCR was the method, and the copy in TCRdb shows in-frame clones only, minus some. The profile shows roughly 91,000 clones, about 80% of them singletons. Sequences were obtained from peripheral blood. These receptors were collected from a man aged 65 to 79 with acute or convalescent COVID-19.

This clone was counted a few times. This chain connects TRBV9 to TRBJ2-1; D might be TRBD2 (6 bases). Germline CDR1 is SGDLS and CDR2 is YYNGEE. CDR3 length: 15 residues. The V and J ends lost 3 bases and 3 bases respectively, with 13 bases between them. CDR3 bases: TGTGCCAGCAGCGCCCTCCCGGGACTCTACAATGAGCAGTTCTTC. It translates to CASSALPGLYNEQFF.

The chain uses TRBV6-5 and TRBJ1-2; D is uncertain. V lost 6 bases to trimming and J lost 5 bases, with 13 bases between them. The CDR3 runs to 13 residues. Germline-derived CDR1 and CDR2 are MNHEY and SVGAGI. Here the CDR3 reads CASSPDGEYGYTF. The CDR3 region has the DNA TGTGCCAGCAGCCCGGACGGGGAATATGGCTACACCTTC.

This chain uses TRBV7-9 with TRBJ1-1; TRBD1 might be the D (5 bases). The V gene lost 5 bases and the J gene lost 0 bases, with 22 bases spanning the gap. Looked up from germline, CDR1 is SEHNR and CDR2 is FQNEAQ (reference sequence). This CDR3 comprises 18 residues. The chain's CDR3 is CASSQAGTAGGMNTEAFF. The DNA of the CDR3 is TGTGCCAGCAGCCAAGCCGGGACCGCGGGGGGTATGAACACTGAAGCTTTCTTT.

This clone was found a few times. The chain uses TRBV27 and TRBJ1-5, with unresolved D. The V gene lost 1 base and the J gene lost 0 bases, with 7 bases spanning the gap. The CDR3 has 15 residues. Germline assignment: CDR1 MNHEY and CDR2 SMNVEV (reference sequence). The CDR3 sequence is CASSLFPYSNQPQHF. The CDR3 bases are TGTGCCAGCAGTTTATTCCCCTATAGCAATCAGCCCCAGCATTTT.

This clone turned up a few times. The chain recombines TRBV30 with TRBJ1-2; TRBD1 aligns across 10 bases. Germline CDR1 reads GTSNPN; CDR2 reads SVGIG (reference sequence). Trimming at V came to 5 bases and at J to 7 bases, leaving 7 bases not matched to a gene. This CDR3 comprises 13 residues. The CDR3 reads CAWDSTGGFGYTF. Written as DNA, the CDR3 is TGTGCCTGGGATTCGACAGGGGGCTTTGGCTACACCTTC.

The gene calls are TRBV6-5 and TRBJ1-4; perhaps TRBD1 as D (6 bases). This CDR3 region has 15 residues. With 7 bases removed from V and 4 bases from J, the gap between germline ends came to 16 bases. Per germline, CDR1 MNHEY and CDR2 SVGAGI. CDR3 in amino acids: CASTRRGGNNEKLFF. Here the CDR3 DNA reads TGTGCCAGCACCAGACGGGGGGGCAATAATGAAAAACTGTTTTTT.

The V and J genes are TRBV29-1 and TRBJ1-2; D possibly corresponds to TRBD1 (5 bases). The V gene's germline CDR1 is SQVTM and CDR2 ANQGSEA. This CDR3 contains 11 residues. V was trimmed by 6 bases and J by 2 bases, leaving 7 bases between them. Written as DNA, the CDR3 is TGCAGCGTGACAGCAAACTATGGCTACACCTTC. Its protein is CSVTANYGYTF.